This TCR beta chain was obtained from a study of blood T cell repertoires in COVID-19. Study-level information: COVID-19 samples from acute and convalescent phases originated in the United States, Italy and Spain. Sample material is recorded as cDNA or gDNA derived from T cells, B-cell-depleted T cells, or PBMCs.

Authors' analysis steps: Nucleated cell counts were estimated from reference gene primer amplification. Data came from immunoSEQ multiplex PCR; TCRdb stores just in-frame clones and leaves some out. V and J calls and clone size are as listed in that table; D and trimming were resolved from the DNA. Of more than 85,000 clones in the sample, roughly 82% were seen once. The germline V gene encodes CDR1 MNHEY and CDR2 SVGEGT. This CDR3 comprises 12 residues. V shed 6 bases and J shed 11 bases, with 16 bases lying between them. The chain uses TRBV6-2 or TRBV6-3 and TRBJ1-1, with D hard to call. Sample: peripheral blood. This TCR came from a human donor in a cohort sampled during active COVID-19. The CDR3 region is CASSHSGRVAFF. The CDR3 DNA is TGTGCCAGCAGCCACAGTGGGAGAGTGGCTTTCTTT.